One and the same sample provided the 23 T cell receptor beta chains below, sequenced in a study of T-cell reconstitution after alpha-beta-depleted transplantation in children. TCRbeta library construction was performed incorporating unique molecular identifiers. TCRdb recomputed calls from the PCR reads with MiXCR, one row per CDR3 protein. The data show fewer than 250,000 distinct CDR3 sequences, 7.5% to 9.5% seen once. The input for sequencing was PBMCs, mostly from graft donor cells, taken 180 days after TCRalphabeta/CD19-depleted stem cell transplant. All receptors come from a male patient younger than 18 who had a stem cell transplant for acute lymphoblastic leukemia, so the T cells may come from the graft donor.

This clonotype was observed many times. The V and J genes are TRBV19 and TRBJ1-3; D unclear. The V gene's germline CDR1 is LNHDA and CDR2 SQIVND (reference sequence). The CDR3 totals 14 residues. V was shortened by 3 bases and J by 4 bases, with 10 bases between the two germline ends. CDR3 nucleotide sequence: TGTGCCAGTAGTATGCAGTCCAGCGGAAACACCATATATTTT. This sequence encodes CASSMQSSGNTIYF.

This chain's CDR3 is CAMGARHRGPETQYF. For the CDR3, the DNA is TGTGCCATGGGCGCCCGGCACAGGGGGCCGGAGACCCAGTACTTC. This rearrangement joins TRBV5-2 to TRBJ2-5; TRBD1, the D gene given by the table, was not confirmed from the DNA. TRBV5-2 is deemed a pseudogene. The CDR3 is 15 residues long.

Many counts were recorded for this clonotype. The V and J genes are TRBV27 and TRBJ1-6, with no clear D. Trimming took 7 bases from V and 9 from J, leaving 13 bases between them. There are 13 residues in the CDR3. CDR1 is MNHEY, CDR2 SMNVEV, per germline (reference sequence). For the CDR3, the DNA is TGTGCCAGCATGACTCCCGGCGGTTCACCCCTCCACTTT. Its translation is CASMTPGGSPLHF.

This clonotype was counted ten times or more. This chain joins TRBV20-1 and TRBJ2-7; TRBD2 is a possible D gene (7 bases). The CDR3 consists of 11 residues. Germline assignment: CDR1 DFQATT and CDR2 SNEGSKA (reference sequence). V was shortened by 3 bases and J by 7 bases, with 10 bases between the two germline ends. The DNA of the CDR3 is TGCAGTGCTAGGGGGGGGGCAGAGCAGTACTTC. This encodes CSARGGAEQYF.

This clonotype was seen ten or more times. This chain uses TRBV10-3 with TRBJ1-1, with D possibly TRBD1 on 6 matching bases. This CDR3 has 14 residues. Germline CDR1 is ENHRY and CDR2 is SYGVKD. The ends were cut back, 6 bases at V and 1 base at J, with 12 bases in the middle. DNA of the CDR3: TGTGCCATCAGGACAGGAGCAGCGAACACTGAAGCTTTCTTT. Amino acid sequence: CAIRTGAANTEAFF.

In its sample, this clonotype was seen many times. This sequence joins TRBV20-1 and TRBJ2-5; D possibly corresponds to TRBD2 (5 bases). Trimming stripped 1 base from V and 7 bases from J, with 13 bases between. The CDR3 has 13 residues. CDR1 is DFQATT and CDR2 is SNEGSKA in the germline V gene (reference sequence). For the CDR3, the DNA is TGCAGTGCTAGAGTCAGGCCGAGGGTGACCCAGTACTTC. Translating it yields CSARVRPRVTQYF.

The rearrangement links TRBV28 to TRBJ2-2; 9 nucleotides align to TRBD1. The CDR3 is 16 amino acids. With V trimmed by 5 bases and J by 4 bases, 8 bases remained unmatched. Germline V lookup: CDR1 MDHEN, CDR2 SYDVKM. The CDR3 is CASSVHRGRSTGELFF. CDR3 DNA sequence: TGTGCCAGCAGTGTTCACAGGGGGCGCTCCACCGGGGAGCTGTTTTTT.

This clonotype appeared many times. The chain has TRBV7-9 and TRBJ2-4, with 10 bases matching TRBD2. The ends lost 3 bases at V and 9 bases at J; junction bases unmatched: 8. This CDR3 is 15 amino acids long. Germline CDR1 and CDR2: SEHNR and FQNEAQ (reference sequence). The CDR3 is CASSFRTGLASIQYF. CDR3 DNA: TGTGCCAGCAGCTTTCGCACGGGACTAGCGAGCATTCAGTACTTC.

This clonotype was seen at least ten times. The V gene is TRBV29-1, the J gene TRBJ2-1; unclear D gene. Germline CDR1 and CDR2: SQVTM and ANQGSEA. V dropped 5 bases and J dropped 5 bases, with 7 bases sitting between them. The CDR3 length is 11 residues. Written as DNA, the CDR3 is TGCAGCGTTCCAACCCACAATGAGCAGTTCTTC. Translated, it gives CSVPTHNEQFF.

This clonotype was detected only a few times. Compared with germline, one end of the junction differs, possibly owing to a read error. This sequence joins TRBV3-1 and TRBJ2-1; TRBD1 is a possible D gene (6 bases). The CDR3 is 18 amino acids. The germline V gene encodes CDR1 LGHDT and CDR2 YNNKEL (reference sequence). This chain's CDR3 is CASCQEGRRTVKWNEQFF. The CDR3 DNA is TGTGCCAGCTGCCAAGAGGGGCGTAGGACAGTTAAATGGAATGAGCAGTTCTTC.

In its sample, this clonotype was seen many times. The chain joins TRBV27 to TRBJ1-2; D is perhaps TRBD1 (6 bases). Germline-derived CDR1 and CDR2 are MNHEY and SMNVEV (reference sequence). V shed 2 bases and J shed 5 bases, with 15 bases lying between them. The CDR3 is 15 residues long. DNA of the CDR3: TGTGCCAGCAGTTTAGAGGCCGGGACACTATATGGCTACACCTTC. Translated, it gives CASSLEAGTLYGYTF.

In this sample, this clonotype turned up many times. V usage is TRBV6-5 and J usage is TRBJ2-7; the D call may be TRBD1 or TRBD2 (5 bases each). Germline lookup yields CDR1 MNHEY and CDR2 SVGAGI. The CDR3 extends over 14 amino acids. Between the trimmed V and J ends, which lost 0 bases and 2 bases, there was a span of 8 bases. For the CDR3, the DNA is TGTGCCAGCAGTTACTCCCGGGGCCCCTACGAGCAGTACTTC. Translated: CASSYSRGPYEQYF.

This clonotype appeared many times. The CDR3 DNA reads as TGTGCCACCAGCAGAGATCTTGGAAGGGTAAATCAGCCCCAGCATTTT. This encodes CATSRDLGRVNQPQHF. The rearrangement links TRBV15 to TRBJ1-5; D not resolved. V lost 0 bases and J lost 4, with 13 bases in between. The germline V gene encodes CDR1 LNHNV and CDR2 YYDKDF (reference sequence). The CDR3 contains 16 residues. Full variable domain (remainder filled in from reference TRBV15 and TRBJ1-5): DAMVIQNPRYQVTQFGKPVTLSCSQTLNHNVMYWYQQKSSQAPKLLFHYYDKDFNNEADTPDNFQSRRPNTSFCFLDIRSPGLGDTAMYLCATSRDLGRVNQPQHFGDGTRLSIL.

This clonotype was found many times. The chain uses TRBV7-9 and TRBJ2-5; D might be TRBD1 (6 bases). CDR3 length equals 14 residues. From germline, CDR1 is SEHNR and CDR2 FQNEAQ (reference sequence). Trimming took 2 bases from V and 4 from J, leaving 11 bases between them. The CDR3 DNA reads TGTGCCAGCAGCTTAAGAACAGGGCCAGAGACCCAGTACTTC. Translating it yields CASSLRTGPETQYF.

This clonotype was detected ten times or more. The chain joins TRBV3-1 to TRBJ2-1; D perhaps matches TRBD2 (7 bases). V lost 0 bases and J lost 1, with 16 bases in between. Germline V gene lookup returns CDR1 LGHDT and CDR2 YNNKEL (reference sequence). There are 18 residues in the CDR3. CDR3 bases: TGTGCCAGCAGCCAAGATAAGGGAGGGGGGCTTTCCTACAATGAGCAGTTCTTC. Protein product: CASSQDKGGGLSYNEQFF.

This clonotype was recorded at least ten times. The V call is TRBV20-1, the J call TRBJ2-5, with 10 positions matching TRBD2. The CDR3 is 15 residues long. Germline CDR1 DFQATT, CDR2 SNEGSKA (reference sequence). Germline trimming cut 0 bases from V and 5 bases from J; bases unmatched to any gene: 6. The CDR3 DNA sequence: TGCAGTGCTAGAGACTCCCTAGCGGGAGTGGAGACCCAGTACTTC. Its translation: CSARDSLAGVETQYF.

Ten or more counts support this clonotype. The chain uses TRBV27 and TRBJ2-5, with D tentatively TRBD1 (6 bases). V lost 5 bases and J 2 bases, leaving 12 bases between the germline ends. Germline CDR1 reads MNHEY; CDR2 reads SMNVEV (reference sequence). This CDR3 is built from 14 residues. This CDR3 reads CASSPGQYQETQYF. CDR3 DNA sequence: TGTGCCAGCAGTCCAGGACAGTATCAAGAGACCCAGTACTTC.

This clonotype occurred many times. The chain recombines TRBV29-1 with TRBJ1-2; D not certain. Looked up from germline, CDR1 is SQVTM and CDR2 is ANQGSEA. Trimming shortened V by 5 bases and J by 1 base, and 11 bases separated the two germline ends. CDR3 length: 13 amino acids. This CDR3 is CSVCWSLNYGYTF. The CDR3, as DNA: TGCAGCGTTTGTTGGTCCCTTAACTATGGCTACACCTTC.

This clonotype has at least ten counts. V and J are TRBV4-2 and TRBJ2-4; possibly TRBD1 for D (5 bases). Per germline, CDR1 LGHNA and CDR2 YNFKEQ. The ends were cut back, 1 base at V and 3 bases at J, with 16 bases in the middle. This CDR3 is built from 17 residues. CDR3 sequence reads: CASSQAWVPGYKNIQYF. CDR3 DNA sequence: TGTGCCAGCAGCCAAGCCTGGGTGCCAGGGTACAAAAACATTCAGTACTTC.

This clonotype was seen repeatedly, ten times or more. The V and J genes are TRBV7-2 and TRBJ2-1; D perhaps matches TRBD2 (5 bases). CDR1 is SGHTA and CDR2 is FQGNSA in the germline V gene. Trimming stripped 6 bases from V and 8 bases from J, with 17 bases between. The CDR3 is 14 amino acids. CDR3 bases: TGTGCCAGCAGTTTCTCGCGCGTGCGGGATGAGCAGTTCTTC. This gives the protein CASSFSRVRDEQFF.

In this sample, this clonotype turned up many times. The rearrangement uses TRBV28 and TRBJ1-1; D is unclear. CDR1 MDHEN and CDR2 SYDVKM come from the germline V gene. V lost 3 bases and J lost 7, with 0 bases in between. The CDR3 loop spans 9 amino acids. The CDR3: CASSFEAFF. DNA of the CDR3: TGTGCCAGCAGTTTTGAAGCTTTCTTT.

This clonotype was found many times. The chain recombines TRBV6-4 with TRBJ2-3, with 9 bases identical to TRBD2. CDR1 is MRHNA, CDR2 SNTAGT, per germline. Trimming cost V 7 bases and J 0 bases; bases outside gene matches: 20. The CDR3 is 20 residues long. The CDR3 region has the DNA TGTGCCAGCACCCCTCCAGGGTTGATTCGACTAGCGGTTAGCACAGATACGCAGTATTTT. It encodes CASTPPGLIRLAVSTDTQYF.

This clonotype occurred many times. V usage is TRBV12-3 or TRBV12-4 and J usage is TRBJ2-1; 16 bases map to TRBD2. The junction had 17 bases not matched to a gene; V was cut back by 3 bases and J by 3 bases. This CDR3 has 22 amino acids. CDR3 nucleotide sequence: TGTGCCAGCAGTTTTCCCGGGACTAGCGGGAGGGCCTCGGGGCTCTACTACAATGAGCAGTTCTTC. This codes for CASSFPGTSGRASGLYYNEQFF.